This paragraph reports one T cell receptor (beta chain). This sample was taken from a study of cytomegalovirus exposure and HLA in healthy donors. TCRdb's table, derived via immunoSEQ multiplex PCR, lists solely in-frame clones and lacks some. Found here are roughly 200,000 clones, roughly 77% of them singletons; the top ten hold roughly 1.2%. Material for sequencing was PBMCs. The sequence came from a young woman in good health and CMV-seronegative.

CDR3 region: CASSFSGGRSNQPQHF. CDR3 nucleotide sequence: TGTGCCAGTAGTTTCTCGGGGGGCAGGAGCAATCAGCCCCAGCATTTT. The V and J genes are TRBV19 and TRBJ1-5, with D possibly being TRBD1 (6 bases). CDR3 length equals 16 residues. Germline assignment: CDR1 LNHDA and CDR2 SQIVND (reference sequence). V was shortened by 5 bases and J by 1 base, with 15 bases between the two germline ends.